A selection of T cell receptor beta chains follows, all from one sample in a study of blood T cell repertoires in COVID-19. Profiled with immunoSEQ multiplex PCR; TCRdb holds only in-frame clones, not every one. The top ten hold around 1.6% of the sample, which has 250,000 to 400,000 clones, approximately 90% seen once. Specimen: peripheral blood. All receptors come from a woman in her twenties or thirties with COVID-19, enrolled during active disease. The CDR3 runs from the conserved cysteine through the conserved F or W. The D gene is left open where the match is weak. Clone size is given for some rows only: seen once, a few or many times, or a class if the clone is expanded.

CDR3nt | CDR3aa | d_gene | abundance | j_gene | v_gene
TGTGCCACCAAGGGGGGGCTACAGCCCCAGCATTTT | CATKGGLQPQHF | - | once | TRBJ1-5 | TRBV19
TGTGCCAGCAGCTTGGCCCCACAGGGGGCCCAGCCCCAGCATTTT | CASSLAPQGAQPQHF | TRBD1 | few | TRBJ1-5 | TRBV5-5
TGTGCCAGCAGTGTACCCGACAGGGTTAATCAGCCCCAGCATTTT | CASSVPDRVNQPQHF | TRBD1 | - | TRBJ1-5 | TRBV28
TGTGCCAGCAGGTCTTACAGACCCGAAGCTTTCTTT | CASRSYRPEAFF | - | - | TRBJ1-1 | TRBV12-3/TRBV12-4
TGTGCCAGCAGCCAAAGGGGGTACCATTCCTACGAGCAGTACTTC | CASSQRGYHSYEQYF | - | few | TRBJ2-7 | TRBV3-1/TRBV3-2
TGCGCCAGCAGTGCAGATCGAGCGGGGGGGTATGAGCAGTTCTTC | CASSADRAGGYEQFF | TRBD2 | - | TRBJ2-1 | TRBV10-2
TGCGCCAGCAGCTTGTTTCAGGGCTACGAGCAGTACTTC | CASSLFQGYEQYF | - | - | TRBJ2-7 | TRBV5-1
TGTGCCAGTAGTATAGAGAGGGGAGCGGGGGCCTCCACAGATACGCAGTATTTT | CASSIERGAGASTDTQYF | TRBD2 | - | TRBJ2-3 | TRBV19
TGTGCCAGCAGCGTAGCTACGGGACTAGCCGGAGAGCAGTTCTTC | CASSVATGLAGEQFF | TRBD2 | - | TRBJ2-1 | TRBV9
TGTGCCAGCTCACCTGACGAGGGTGTTGGCTACACCTTC | CASSPDEGVGYTF | - | few | TRBJ1-2 | TRBV18
TGTGCCAGCCTGTCGGGAGATGAGCAGTACTTC | CASLSGDEQYF | - | once | TRBJ2-7 | TRBV27
TGTGCCAGCAGTTTAGGACTGAAGGATACGCAGTATTTT | CASSLGLKDTQYF | - | - | TRBJ2-3 | TRBV12-3/TRBV12-4
TGTGCCAGCAGCCCCGACAGGTACCTATCTTTCTTT | CASSPDRYLSFF | - | - | TRBJ1-1 | TRBV7-8
TGTGCCAGCAGTTACTCGGTCAGGCCCAACTATGGCTACACCTTC | CASSYSVRPNYGYTF | - | - | TRBJ1-2 | TRBV6-6
TGTGCCAGCAGTTCGCGCGCGGGACTCTACAATGAGCAGTTCTTC | CASSSRAGLYNEQFF | - | - | TRBJ2-1 | TRBV6-2/TRBV6-3
TGTGCCAGCAGGGAGGACAGGGGGGATGAGCAGTTCTTC | CASREDRGDEQFF | TRBD1 | - | TRBJ2-1 | TRBV2
TGTGCCGTCGGCAGGATCAATCAGCCCCAGCATTTT | CAVGRINQPQHF | - | - | TRBJ1-5 | TRBV28
TGTGCCAGCAGCCCCGGGACAGGATATAACTATGGCTACACCTTC | CASSPGTGYNYGYTF | TRBD1 | - | TRBJ1-2 | TRBV3-1/TRBV3-2
TGTGCCAGCAGTCACCTAGGCGGGGGGGCGTATGAGCAGTTCTTC | CASSHLGGGAYEQFF | TRBD2 | - | TRBJ2-1 | TRBV6-2/TRBV6-3
TGTGCCAGCAAAGGGGGACAGAGCACAGATACGCAGTATTTT | CASKGGQSTDTQYF | TRBD1 | - | TRBJ2-3 | TRBV2
TGTGCCACCAGTGATTTAGCTAGCGGGGACACCGGGGAGCTGTTTTTT | CATSDLASGDTGELFF | TRBD2 | - | TRBJ2-2 | TRBV24-1
TGTGCCAGCAGGCCGACAGGGACGTGGGAAGCTTTCTTT | CASRPTGTWEAFF | TRBD1 | - | TRBJ1-1 | TRBV2
TGTGCCAGCTCACCACGGACTAGCGGGGGGACTGAGCAGTTCTTC | CASSPRTSGGTEQFF | TRBD2 | - | TRBJ2-1 | TRBV18
TGTGCCAGCAGTTACGCTGGCAGCCAGGCAGAGACCCAGTACTTC | CASSYAGSQAETQYF | - | - | TRBJ2-5 | TRBV6-2/TRBV6-3
TGCGCCAGCAGCCAAGAAGGGGGGGCCCCCAATGAGCAGTTCTTC | CASSQEGGAPNEQFF | - | once | TRBJ2-1 | TRBV4-1
TGCGCCAGCAGCTTGGGAGGGACTAGCGGGGTATACGAGCAGTACTTC | CASSLGGTSGVYEQYF | TRBD2 | few | TRBJ2-7 | TRBV5-1
TGTGCCAGCAGTTTCACCCGGGGGGGTACAACAGATACGCAGTATTTT | CASSFTRGGTTDTQYF | TRBD2 | few | TRBJ2-3 | TRBV6-5
TGTGCCAGCAGGGGGGCGGGGGCTAATGAAAAACTGTTTTTT | CASRGAGANEKLFF | - | - | TRBJ1-4 | TRBV25-1
TGTGCCAGTAGTAGGGCGGGGTCCAAATACGAGCAGTACTTC | CASSRAGSKYEQYF | - | once | TRBJ2-7 | TRBV19
TGCGCCAGCAGTTCTAGCGGGTCCGGGGAGCTGTTTTTT | CASSSSGSGELFF | TRBD2 | - | TRBJ2-2 | TRBV5-1
TGTGCCAGCAGCCAACAATGGGACAGGGGGGAACCCCAGCATTTT | CASSQQWDRGEPQHF | TRBD1 | - | TRBJ1-5 | TRBV3-1/TRBV3-2
TGTGCCAGCAGTTTATCGGCAAATTCACCCCTCCACTTT | CASSLSANSPLHF | - | few | TRBJ1-6 | TRBV27
TGTGCCAGCAGCCAAGAGACTAGCGGGCTACAGGAACAGTTCTTC | CASSQETSGLQEQFF | TRBD2 | - | TRBJ2-1 | TRBV3-1/TRBV3-2
TGTGCCAGTAACCACGTTACGGGTGCCCAAGAGACCCAGTACTTC | CASNHVTGAQETQYF | - | - | TRBJ2-5 | TRBV19
TGTGCCAGCAACCTAGCGGGGGGTAATGAGCAGTACTTC | CASNLAGGNEQYF | TRBD2 | - | TRBJ2-7 | TRBV5-6
TGTGCCTGGAGTTTTCAGGGAAAGACGGCCAACTATGGCTACACCTTC | CAWSFQGKTANYGYTF | - | once | TRBJ1-2 | TRBV30
TGTGCCAGCGGGACAGGGGGCTATAATTCACCCCTCCACTTT | CASGTGGYNSPLHF | TRBD1 | - | TRBJ1-6 | TRBV7-2